This paragraph covers one TCR beta chain sequence. What this receptor recognizes is not known. Per-base qualities were not stored, and no clone one base away is much larger. The method was the immunoSEQ multiplex PCR assay. TCRdb took over this immuneACCESS table, retaining in-frame rearrangements with V and J assigned. Such tables are incomplete; in checked studies, under half of the missing clones stem from an unresolved V gene, and the remainder is unexplained. This sample gives about 78,000 clones in total; approximately 93% of them show up just once. The top ten clonotypes cover over 0.4% of the sample. The data belong to a study of technical replicates of blood from a few donors (dated by TCRdb to the late 2010s). According to the germline V gene, CDR1 reads MDHEN and CDR2 reads SYDVKM. Counted from cysteine to phenylalanine, this CDR3 has 15 amino acids. The kept DNA is CDR3 alone, 45 bases in frame from the first base. V is cut by 8 bases and J by 2 bases, and the space between the germline ends is 19 bases.

This receptor chain uses TRBV28 and TRBJ2-7; matching of 5 bases hints at TRBD1 as the D gene. This TCR came from a human donor in good health. Sequencing used T cells isolated from PBMCs. The CDR3 reads CASFPVGLTAYEQYF. The nucleotide sequence is TGTGCCAGCTTCCCGGTGGGGCTTACGGCCTACGAGCAGTACTTC.